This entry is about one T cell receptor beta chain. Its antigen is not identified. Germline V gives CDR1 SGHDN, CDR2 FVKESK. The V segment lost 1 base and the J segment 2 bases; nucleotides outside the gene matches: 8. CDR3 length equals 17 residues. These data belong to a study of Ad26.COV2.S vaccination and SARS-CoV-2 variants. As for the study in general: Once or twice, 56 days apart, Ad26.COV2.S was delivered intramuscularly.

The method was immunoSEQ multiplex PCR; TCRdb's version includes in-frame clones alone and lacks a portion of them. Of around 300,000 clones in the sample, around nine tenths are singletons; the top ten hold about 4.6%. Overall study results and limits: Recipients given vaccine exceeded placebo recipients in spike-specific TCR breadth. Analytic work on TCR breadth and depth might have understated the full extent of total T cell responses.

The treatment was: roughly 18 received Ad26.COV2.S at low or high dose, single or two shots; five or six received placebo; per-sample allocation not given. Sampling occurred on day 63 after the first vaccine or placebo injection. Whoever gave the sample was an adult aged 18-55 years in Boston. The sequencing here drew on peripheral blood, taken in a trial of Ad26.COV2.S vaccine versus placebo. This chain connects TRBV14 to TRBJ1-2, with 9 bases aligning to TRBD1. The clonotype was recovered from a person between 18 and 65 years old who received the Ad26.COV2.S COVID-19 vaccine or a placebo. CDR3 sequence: CASSQGPGTGRNYGYTF. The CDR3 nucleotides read TGTGCCAGCAGCCAAGGCCCCGGGACAGGGAGGAACTATGGCTACACCTTC.